A selection of T cell receptor beta chains follows, all from one sample in a study of shared T cell receptors in the human thymus. Generated by immunoSEQ multiplex PCR, the TCRdb table keeps only in-frame clones and is missing some. The table includes over 60,000 clones, 90% to 95% detected once. Sequencing was performed on thymocytes. The source of these receptors is a human donor. CDR3s include the opening cysteine and the closing phenylalanine or tryptophan.

J gene: TRBJ2-3; CDR3 length: 15; V gene: TRBV6-4; CDR3 protein: CASSDWPLSGGHQYF
J gene: TRBJ1-2; CDR3 length: 15; V gene: TRBV9; CDR3 protein: CASSVALTVDYGYTF
J gene: TRBJ1-6; CDR3 length: 14; V gene: TRBV19; CDR3 protein: CASSKGVYNSPLHF
J gene: TRBJ1-1; CDR3 length: 11; V gene: TRBV6-5; CDR3 protein: CASRGDTEAFF
J gene: TRBJ1-3; CDR3 length: 16; V gene: TRBV9; CDR3 protein: CASSVAQAFPGNTIYF
J gene: TRBJ2-3; CDR3 length: 18; V gene: TRBV7-3; CDR3 protein: CASSLSLPSGSSTDTQYF
J gene: TRBJ2-7; CDR3 length: 13; V gene: TRBV29-1; CDR3 protein: CSVDRTGPYEQYF
J gene: TRBJ2-3; CDR3 length: 15; V gene: TRBV9; CDR3 protein: CASSVGLGGSDTQYF
J gene: TRBJ2-6; CDR3 length: 18; V gene: TRBV12-5; CDR3 protein: CASGPEGDRPSGANVLTF
J gene: TRBJ1-5; CDR3 length: 18; V gene: TRBV28; CDR3 protein: CASNLGVRVSGHNQPQHF
J gene: TRBJ1-1; CDR3 length: 15; V gene: TRBV9; CDR3 protein: CASSPGGDCDTEAFF
J gene: TRBJ1-6; CDR3 length: 16; V gene: TRBV10-3; CDR3 protein: CAISEPDRGPNSPLHF
J gene: TRBJ1-6; CDR3 length: 17; V gene: TRBV10-3; CDR3 protein: CAISGQGDSSYNSPLHF
J gene: TRBJ1-1; CDR3 length: 15; V gene: TRBV7-9; CDR3 protein: CASSLPGQGGAEAFF
J gene: TRBJ2-5; CDR3 length: 18; V gene: TRBV7-9; CDR3 protein: CASSLGGASGGTPETQYF
J gene: TRBJ2-5; CDR3 length: 15; V gene: TRBV25-1; CDR3 protein: CASSDVRGQQETQYF
J gene: TRBJ2-7; CDR3 length: 16; V gene: TRBV7-9; CDR3 protein: CASSFGQGDDRYEQYF
J gene: TRBJ1-1; CDR3 length: 17; V gene: TRBV27; CDR3 protein: CASSLEGQAEGLWEAFF
J gene: TRBJ2-5; CDR3 length: 15; V gene: TRBV7-6; CDR3 protein: CASSPNKHGWETQYF
J gene: TRBJ1-5; CDR3 length: 15; V gene: TRBV12-5; CDR3 protein: CASGLLGQGKEPQHF
J gene: TRBJ1-1; CDR3 length: 15; V gene: TRBV15; CDR3 protein: CATSSPGDGDTEAFF
J gene: TRBJ1-4; CDR3 length: 15; V gene: TRBV6-5; CDR3 protein: CASTTRGRGMEKLFF
J gene: TRBJ1-2; CDR3 length: 13; V gene: TRBV28; CDR3 protein: CASSFSAVYGYTF
J gene: TRBJ1-1; CDR3 length: 14; V gene: TRBV18; CDR3 protein: CASSPLGQGTEAFF
J gene: TRBJ1-1; CDR3 length: 11; V gene: TRBV5-5; CDR3 protein: CASSLVLEAFF
J gene: TRBJ2-5; CDR3 length: 15; V gene: TRBV6-5; CDR3 protein: CATSWGGAMFETQYF
J gene: TRBJ2-7; CDR3 length: 12; V gene: TRBV6-1; CDR3 protein: CASSGRGPGQYF
J gene: TRBJ1-5; CDR3 length: 14; V gene: TRBV5-6; CDR3 protein: CASSVSGGRQPQHF
J gene: TRBJ2-7; CDR3 length: 15; V gene: TRBV27; CDR3 protein: CASSLRAGGLREQYF
J gene: TRBJ1-1; CDR3 length: 13; V gene: TRBV19; CDR3 protein: CASSITGNTEAFF
J gene: TRBJ1-1; CDR3 length: 15; V gene: TRBV6-5; CDR3 protein: CASRQPRWDTASAFF
J gene: TRBJ2-1; CDR3 length: 15; V gene: TRBV12-5; CDR3 protein: CASGLPGLASPEQFF
J gene: TRBJ1-5; CDR3 length: 14; V gene: TRBV7-8; CDR3 protein: CASSPLPLSQPQHF
J gene: TRBJ2-7; CDR3 length: 15; V gene: TRBV29-1; CDR3 protein: CSVLLPGQATYEQYF
J gene: TRBJ1-1; CDR3 length: 15; V gene: TRBV4-3; CDR3 protein: CASSLDSGQGVTAFF
J gene: TRBJ2-3; CDR3 length: 13; V gene: TRBV5-8; CDR3 protein: CASSLRPGDTQYF
J gene: TRBJ2-1; CDR3 length: 13; V gene: TRBV27; CDR3 protein: CASKLAASGEQFF
J gene: TRBJ2-3; CDR3 length: 20; V gene: TRBV7-3; CDR3 protein: CASSSWTSGGDPLSTDTQYF
J gene: TRBJ2-2; CDR3 length: 15; V gene: TRBV6-5; CDR3 protein: CATKYGEENTGELFF
J gene: TRBJ2-5; CDR3 length: 15; V gene: TRBV19; CDR3 protein: CASREHRDREETQYF
J gene: TRBJ2-7; CDR3 length: 13; V gene: TRBV5-1; CDR3 protein: CAARRDVDYEQYF
J gene: TRBJ1-3; CDR3 length: 16; V gene: TRBV7-9; CDR3 protein: CASSQDRGRSGNTIYF
J gene: TRBJ1-2; CDR3 length: 13; V gene: TRBV27; CDR3 protein: CASRGAQGDGYTF
J gene: TRBJ1-1; CDR3 length: 12; V gene: TRBV29-1; CDR3 protein: CSVRDGNTEAFF
J gene: TRBJ2-2; CDR3 length: 15; V gene: TRBV9; CDR3 protein: CASSVVAGGPGELFF